The clone carrying this T cell receptor (beta chain) turned up a few times. These data belong to a study of blood T cell repertoires in COVID-19. The overall study: The study drew acute and convalescent COVID-19 samples from the United States, Italy and Spain. T cells, B-cell-depleted T cells, or PBMCs supplied cDNA or gDNA.

CDR1 is LGHNA, CDR2 YNFKEQ, per germline. The V gene end was trimmed by 4 bases and the J gene end by 4 bases; junction bases not matched to a gene: 4. The CDR3 loop spans 14 amino acids. Source study methods: How many nucleated cells were present was estimated from reference gene primer amplification. The protocol was immunoSEQ multiplex PCR, while the TCRdb copy is restricted to in-frame clones and leaves out a portion. That table supplies the V and J calls and clone size; D and trimming were determined from the DNA. The sample holds about 140,000 clones; roughly 89% are singletons and the top ten take around 0.91%.

What was sequenced was peripheral blood. The gene calls are TRBV4-2 and TRBJ1-5, with 7 bases lining up with TRBD1. The origin of this receptor is a woman aged 45-60 years with acute or convalescent COVID-19. CDR3 amino acids: CASSPGTVNQPQHF. CDR3 DNA: TGTGCCAGCAGCCCCGGGACAGTTAATCAGCCCCAGCATTTT.